These 2 T cell receptor beta chains were all obtained from the same sample, sequenced in a study of blood T cell repertoires in COVID-19. Sequencing was performed with immunoSEQ multiplex PCR; in TCRdb, only in-frame clones are kept and a portion is missing. The sample has 430,000 or so clones, roughly 89% seen once. The specimen was peripheral blood. Receptors were obtained from a man aged 18 to 35 with COVID-19, enrolled during active disease.

This clone was recorded at least ten times. The V and J genes are TRBV10-3 and TRBJ2-7; TRBD2 agrees at 10 bases. Germline values: CDR1 ENHRY, CDR2 SYGVKD. The junction had 8 bases not matched to a gene; V was cut back by 7 bases and J by 5 bases. The CDR3 sequence is 14 residues long. Written as DNA, the CDR3 is TGTGCCATCAACCCTAGCGGGAGAGTCGACGAGCAGTACTTC. Its translation is CAINPSGRVDEQYF.

This sequence joins TRBV2 and TRBJ2-3; D might be TRBD2 (6 bases). Per the germline V gene, CDR1 is SNHLY and CDR2 is FYNNEI. This CDR3 is built from 16 residues. V lost 6 bases, J lost 2 bases, and 18 bases lay in between. The CDR3 coding sequence is TGTGCCAGCAGCCCCAGGGACTCACTCTACACAGATACGCAGTATTTT. Translating gives CASSPRDSLYTDTQYF.